This record covers a single T cell receptor beta chain. This clonotype was found a few times. Its target antigen remains unknown. The record has no base qualities; no much larger clone is one base away. The study was a case-control design nested within a healthcare worker cohort in London, UK, with weekly nasopharyngeal swab PCR tests and blood sampling. Healthcare workers were enrolled in the week of the UK lockdown, from 23 to 31 March 2020, and were followed every week for up to roughly 15 weeks. Library construction relied on 5' RACE. Sequenced on a NextSeq 500. In the TCR library protocol, unique molecular identifiers were attached to individual cDNA molecules to correct for PCR bias and sequencing error. Sequencing covered both TCR alpha and beta chains, and within each sample the abundances of alpha and beta sequences were tightly co-correlated. The source study handled its data this way. Decombinator V4 was used to annotate the V gene, J gene and CDR3 of the TCR sequences. Expanded TCRs were defined as changing significantly between any two time points under a Poisson model with p below 0.0001. TCR abundances were normalised to the total number of TCRs sequenced in each sample and reported as counts per million. TRAV1-2 paired with TRAJ12, TRAJ20 or TRAJ33 defined MAIT TCRs, while TRAV10 paired with TRAJ18 defined iNKT TCRs. VDJdb, accessed 1 November 2021, was searched for CMV, EBV and SARS-CoV-2 annotated TCRs, with TCRs annotated for multiple antigens excluded. The public reads were quality trimmed at Q25 with fastp and then assembled into clones with MiXCR by TCRdb, keeping productive beta chains. Under each unique CDR3 protein, matching rows form one entry showing the most common genes and DNA. These V and J calls originate from TCRdb's pipeline instead of the authors' own analysis. The sample profile shows over 30,000 distinct CDR3 sequences; about 4.3% of them were found once. 7% to 9% of the sample goes to the ten largest clones.

The sample belongs to a study of early T cells in non-severe SARS-CoV-2 infection (dated by TCRdb to about 2021). In the study overall: Because TCR sequencing relied on bulk RNA taken from unsorted whole blood, pairing of alpha and beta chains was not possible. What the authors observed across the whole study: VDJdb matching was skewed toward anti-spike CD8 responses and likely underestimated virus-specific expansions, missing private and CD4 specificities.

The germline V gene supplies CDR1 MRHNA and CDR2 SNTAGT. From V the trimming removes 4 bases and from J it removes 3 bases, while the gene matches leave 0 bases of the junction unaccounted for. Taken from cysteine to phenylalanine, the CDR3 has 13 residues. Just CDR3 DNA is preserved here, 39 bases in frame from base 1. The TCR sequence derives from an adult who was a healthcare worker with PCR-confirmed SARS-CoV-2 infection or an uninfected control (not recorded which). The V and J segments used are TRBV6-4 and TRBJ2-3, with 8 bases matching TRBD1. The specimen sequenced was whole blood. The nucleotide sequence is given as TGTGCCAGCAGTGGGACAGGGACAGATACGCAGTATTTT. It translates to CASSGTGTDTQYF.